Listed below are T cell receptor beta chains from one sample, sequenced in a study of response to subunit inactivated influenza vaccine. TCRdb reprocessed the RT-PCR reads via MiXCR and lists one record per CDR3 protein. Here the sample spans hundreds of thousands of distinct CDR3 sequences, around 13% being singletons. This material consisted of PBMCs from blood, taken 14 days before vaccination. The receptors here all came from a man aged 50-59 years who received an inactivated influenza vaccine. CDR3s include the opening cysteine and the closing phenylalanine or tryptophan. Each record gives: D gene, clone size, J gene, V gene, CDR3 DNA, CDR3 protein. The D gene is left open where the match is weak. Expanded clones are given a class, and other clones once, few, many or no size at all.

. . TRBJ2-3 TRBV20-1 TGCAGTGCCCCTAGCGACGACACAGATACGCAGTATTTT CSAPSDDTDTQYF
. few TRBJ2-7 TRBV6-2/TRBV6-3 TGTGCCAGCAGTTACCGGTCAGGAGCCTACGAGCAGTACTTC CASSYRSGAYEQYF
. few TRBJ1-5 TRBV7-2 TGTGCCAGCAGCTTAGAGGGGATCAGCAATCAGCCCCAGCATTTT CASSLEGISNQPQHF
TRBD1 few TRBJ1-6 TRBV19 TGTGCCACCAAAACAGGGGAACGGTTGAATTCACCCCTCCACTTT CATKTGERLNSPLHF
TRBD2 . TRBJ2-3 TRBV28 TGTGCCAGCAGCTCGGGGCGGGGAGCGGGAGGGGAAGATACGCAGTATTTT CASSSGRGAGGEDTQYF
. . TRBJ2-1 TRBV5-1 TGCGCCAGCAGCTTGGCGGTTAGTGATGAGCAGTTCTTC CASSLAVSDEQFF
. few TRBJ2-7 TRBV5-1 TGCGCCAGCAGCTTGGTCCCTAGCGCTACTTCCTACGAGCAGTACTTC CASSLVPSATSYEQYF
. . TRBJ1-2 TRBV20-1 TGCAAATCGACAGTTGATGGCTACACCTTC CKSTVDGYTF
TRBD2 many TRBJ2-3 TRBV11-2 TGTGCCAGCAGCTTGGGGTACATGGGACTAGCGGTCACAGATACGCAGTATTTT CASSLGYMGLAVTDTQYF
. many TRBJ2-2 TRBV5-1 TGCGCCAGCAGACGTCGACAGGCCTCGGTAGACGGGGAGCTGTTTTTT CASRRRQASVDGELFF